This T cell receptor beta chain was identified in a study of T-cell reconstitution after alpha-beta-depleted transplantation in children. The CDR3 runs to 14 residues. Per the germline V gene, CDR1 is SEHNR and CDR2 is FQNEAQ (reference sequence). The ends lost 5 bases at V and 0 bases at J; junction bases unmatched: 4. TCRbeta library construction was performed incorporating unique molecular identifiers. TCRdb reprocessed the PCR reads with MiXCR, giving one entry per CDR3 protein. This sample has some 300,000 distinct CDR3 sequences, with less than 9.5% found just once. This clonotype was seen at least ten times. Its antigen is not known. Whole-study findings and limits: Newly made T cells mostly supplied T-cell counts and diversity one year after transplant.

This specimen consisted of peripheral blood, obtained 360 days after TCRalphabeta/CD19-depleted stem cell transplant. This clonotype originated in a female patient younger than 10 who had a stem cell transplant for Fanconi anemia, so the T cells may come from the graft donor. The chain uses TRBV7-9 and TRBJ2-7; the match to TRBD2 covers 7 bases. CDR3 sequence: CASSPRTSSYEQYF. As DNA, the CDR3 is TGTGCCAGCAGCCCGAGGACTAGCTCCTACGAGCAGTACTTC.